Listed below are T cell receptor beta chains from one sample, sequenced in a study of blood T cell repertoires in COVID-19. Assay: immunoSEQ multiplex PCR; the TCRdb copy retains only in-frame clones and omits some. The repertoire includes roughly 31,000 clones, 90% of them detected once, and 1.5% to 1.8% sits in the top ten. The material sequenced was peripheral blood. The receptors were gathered from a man in his sixties with active COVID-19. Each CDR3 is given with its conserved first and last residue. A D gene is named only where the DNA matches it firmly. Clone size is given for some rows only: seen once, a few or many times, or a class if the clone is expanded.

clone size | D gene | J gene | V gene | CDR3 DNA | CDR3 protein
NA | NA | TRBJ1-1 | TRBV7-2 | TGTGCCAGCAGCCTTAGGGGGAACATGAACACTGAAGCTTTCTTT | CASSLRGNMNTEAFF
NA | NA | TRBJ2-3 | TRBV18 | TGTGCCAGCTCACCGGACACAAGAGATACGCAGTATTTT | CASSPDTRDTQYF
NA | NA | TRBJ2-1 | TRBV20-1 | TGCAGTGCTAGTGATAGGCGGGAACTGGCGGATGAGCAGTTCTTC | CSASDRRELADEQFF
few | TRBD1 | TRBJ1-5 | TRBV6-5 | TGTGCCAGCAGTCGACAGGGTGCCCAGCCCCAGCATTTT | CASSRQGAQPQHF
NA | TRBD1 | TRBJ1-1 | TRBV15 | TGTGCCACCAGCAGAGGCCCCAGGGGGCAGGGGAGAGGAACTGAAGCTTTCTTT | CATSRGPRGQGRGTEAFF
once | NA | TRBJ1-2 | TRBV12-3/TRBV12-4 | TGTGCCAGCAGCAACGCCGGGAGTGGTGGCTACACCTTC | CASSNAGSGGYTF
NA | TRBD2 | TRBJ2-1 | TRBV5-1 | TGCGCCAGCAGCTTGGAGTCGCCTAGCGGGGCTTATGAGCAGTTCTTC | CASSLESPSGAYEQFF
NA | NA | TRBJ1-2 | TRBV5-6 | TGTGCCAGCAGCTTGGGTTTGTTAGACTATGGCTACACCTTC | CASSLGLLDYGYTF
NA | NA | TRBJ1-1 | TRBV10-3 | TGTGCCACCCAGGCCAGGGGAAGTGGCACTGAAGCTTTCTTT | CATQARGSGTEAFF
few | TRBD1 | TRBJ1-6 | TRBV5-4 | TGTGCCAGCAGCTCGGGACAGGGAAATTCACCCCTCCACTTT | CASSSGQGNSPLHF
NA | TRBD1 | TRBJ1-1 | TRBV6-5 | TGTGCCAGCAGTTCCCGACAGGGTGGTAAGAACACTGAAGCTTTCTTT | CASSSRQGGKNTEAFF
NA | NA | TRBJ2-3 | TRBV4-3 | TGCGCCAGCAGCCAAGATAGGGGGGGCAGCACAGATACGCAGTATTTT | CASSQDRGGSTDTQYF
NA | NA | TRBJ1-6 | TRBV19 | TGTGCCAGTAGTATCCAGGGCGTGGAATCACCCCTCCACTTT | CASSIQGVESPLHF
NA | NA | TRBJ2-3 | TRBV7-9 | TGTGCCAGCAGCTTAGTCGCTAGGATGGGAGCAGATACGCAGTATTTT | CASSLVARMGADTQYF
few | NA | TRBJ1-2 | TRBV6-6 | TGTGCCAGCAGCCCCGGGGGGGACTATGGCTACACCTTC | CASSPGGDYGYTF
NA | NA | TRBJ1-2 | TRBV28 | TGTGCCAGCAGAAAACACGGACTAGATGGCTACACCTTC | CASRKHGLDGYTF
NA | NA | TRBJ2-2 | TRBV15 | TGTGCCACCAGCAGAGATTTTCAGTACACCGGGGAGCTGTTTTTT | CATSRDFQYTGELFF
NA | TRBD2 | TRBJ2-3 | TRBV5-6 | TGTGCCAGCAGCTCGACACTAGCGGGGGGGAGCACAGATACGCAGTATTTT | CASSSTLAGGSTDTQYF
NA | TRBD1 | TRBJ1-5 | TRBV19 | TGTGCCACCATGACAGGGGCCAGAAATCAGCCCCAGCATTTT | CATMTGARNQPQHF
NA | NA | TRBJ2-7 | TRBV5-1 | TGCGCCAGCAGCAGTGGTGGGGCGCCGGACGAGCAGTACTTC | CASSSGGAPDEQYF
NA | TRBD1 | TRBJ2-7 | TRBV6-6 | TGTGCCAGCAGTTGGACAGGGGGCGGGGAGCAGTACTTC | CASSWTGGGEQYF
NA | NA | TRBJ1-2 | TRBV12-3/TRBV12-4 | TGTGCCAGCGGCGGGGGGTATGGCTACACCTTC | CASGGGYGYTF
NA | TRBD2 | TRBJ2-7 | TRBV28 | TGTGCCAGCAGCTCGACCGGGACTAGCGGGGGGGAGCAGTACTTC | CASSSTGTSGGEQYF
NA | NA | TRBJ2-1 | TRBV6-6 | TGTGCCAGCAGTCTCCGGGGAGGCGGCGATGAGCAGTTCTTC | CASSLRGGGDEQFF
NA | NA | TRBJ2-1 | TRBV18 | TGTGCCAGCTCACCTTTGACGGTGAGGGCTGGAAATGAGCAGTTCTTC | CASSPLTVRAGNEQFF
NA | NA | TRBJ1-1 | TRBV6-6 | TGTGCCAGCAGTTACACCTTCGGGTCTGAAGCTTTCTTT | CASSYTFGSEAFF
NA | NA | TRBJ1-1 | TRBV27 | TGTGCCAGCAGTGGGCCTGGGGCCGATCGGGCTGAAGCTTTCTTT | CASSGPGADRAEAFF
NA | NA | TRBJ2-7 | TRBV24-1 | TGTGCCACCAGTGATTCCGACAAGTACGAGCAGTACTTC | CATSDSDKYEQYF
once | NA | TRBJ2-3 | TRBV10-1 | TGCGCCAGCAGTGAGTCAGCGGGTCTAGCGAGTCTGTATACGCAGTATTTT | CASSESAGLASLYTQYF
NA | NA | TRBJ1-1 | TRBV4-1 | TGCGCCAGCAGCCAAGGTGACATCCGGGGGGACACTGAAGCTTTCTTT | CASSQGDIRGDTEAFF
NA | TRBD1 | TRBJ2-2 | TRBV11-2 | TGTGCCAGCAGCTCGGGACAGGGGCTCACCGGGGAGCTGTTTTTT | CASSSGQGLTGELFF
once | NA | TRBJ2-5 | TRBV28 | TGTGCCACTTCTAAACGCGCCTCCCGCGCAAAGACCCAGTACTTC | CATSKRASRAKTQYF
few | NA | TRBJ1-1 | TRBV6-5 | TGTGCCAGCCGCCGCGCCACTGAAGCTTTCTTT | CASRRATEAFF
NA | TRBD2 | TRBJ2-1 | TRBV6-2/TRBV6-3 | TGTGCCAGCAGTTACTCGCTAGCGGGGAACCCGAGCTCCTACAATGAGCAGTTCTTC | CASSYSLAGNPSSYNEQFF
once | TRBD1 | TRBJ2-7 | TRBV29-1 | TGCAGCGTTCTCCGGGACAGGGGATACGAGCAGTACTTC | CSVLRDRGYEQYF
once | NA | TRBJ1-5 | TRBV5-5 | TGTGCCAGCAGCTTAAGGGGGATCAATCAGCCCCAGCATTTT | CASSLRGINQPQHF
NA | TRBD2 | TRBJ2-3 | TRBV7-2 | TGTGCCAGCAGTGATTCGAGGCGGGGGGCTAGAGATACGCAGTATTTT | CASSDSRRGARDTQYF
once | NA | TRBJ1-3 | TRBV15 | TGTGCCACCAGCAGAGATTTCCTCTCTGGAAACACCATATATTTT | CATSRDFLSGNTIYF
few | NA | TRBJ1-1 | TRBV9 | TGTGCCAGCAGCGTAAGACAGACCATGAACACTGAAGCTTTCTTT | CASSVRQTMNTEAFF
once | NA | TRBJ1-2 | TRBV4-1 | TGCGCCAGCAGCCTTGCCCCCGGAGGAGAATATGGCTACACCTTC | CASSLAPGGEYGYTF
NA | NA | TRBJ1-2 | TRBV11-2 | TGTGCCAGCAGCCCACCCGGGGGTTATGGCTACACCTTC | CASSPPGGYGYTF
NA | TRBD1 | TRBJ1-6 | TRBV9 | TGTGCCAGCAGCTCCCAGGGGGTGGGCTTTTCACCCCTCCACTTT | CASSSQGVGFSPLHF
NA | NA | TRBJ2-5 | TRBV24-1 | TGTGCCACCAGTGATTTCAGGGGCGGGTTGGGACAAGAGACCCAGTACTTC | CATSDFRGGLGQETQYF
NA | NA | TRBJ2-5 | TRBV6-2/TRBV6-3 | TGTGCCAGCAGTTACATAGCTAGACTGTACCAAGAGACCCAGTACTTC | CASSYIARLYQETQYF
NA | NA | TRBJ2-7 | TRBV18 | TGTGCCAGTACGGCAAGCAGGGCCGACTACGAGCAGTACTTC | CASTASRADYEQYF
NA | TRBD2 | TRBJ2-3 | TRBV3-1/TRBV3-2 | TGTGCCAGCAGCCCCATTGGGCTAGCGGGGGGGCTTGGAAGGGATACGCAGTATTTT | CASSPIGLAGGLGRDTQYF
NA | NA | TRBJ2-7 | TRBV5-5 | TGTGCCAGCAGCTTGGTCGGGCAGGGTGGGGACGAGCAGTACTTC | CASSLVGQGGDEQYF
NA | NA | TRBJ1-2 | TRBV6-2/TRBV6-3 | TGTGCCAGCAGTTCCCGACAGACCTTCTATGGCTACACCTTC | CASSSRQTFYGYTF
NA | NA | TRBJ2-6 | TRBV21-1 | TGTGCCAGCAGCTCCCCCAGCCCCGGGACAGGACTCTCTGGGGCCAACGTCCTGACTTTC | CASSSPSPGTGLSGANVLTF